The T cell receptor (beta chain) under discussion was sequenced for a study of T cell responses to AZD1222 COVID-19 vaccine. Concerning this clone itself: Its antigen is as yet unknown. At one end, the junction sequence differs from germline, possibly due to a read error.

The CDR3 runs to 14 residues. Germline CDR1 LNHNV, CDR2 YYDKDF (reference sequence). Sequencing used immunoSEQ multiplex PCR; TCRdb keeps in-frame clones, though not all of them. This sample carries some 100,000 clones, approximately 87% of them seen once, and the ten largest clones take roughly an eighth. Study outcomes and limitations: Seropositive AZD1222 recipients at baseline numbered only five or six.

The chain is built from TRBV15 and TRBJ2-1; perhaps D is TRBD1 or TRBD2 (5 bases each). The sequencing here drew on peripheral blood, taken on day 0 of AZD1222 vaccination. This receptor was identified in an adult in good health. The CDR3 DNA is TGTGCCACCCGCAGGGACCCGCTTAGGGGTGAGCAGTTCTTC. Translating gives CATRRDPLRGEQFF.